These T cell receptor beta chains were read from a single sample in a study of PD-1 blockade in classical Hodgkin lymphoma. Sequenced by immunoSEQ multiplex PCR; TCRdb stores in-frame clones only, minus some. The table includes some 7,100 clones, about 74% detected once. The sample was peripheral blood mononuclear cells (PBMCs), taken at baseline. The receptors come from a human donor with classical Hodgkin lymphoma. The CDR3 runs from the conserved cysteine through the conserved F or W. Fields, in order: CDR3 DNA, CDR3 protein, D gene, V gene, clone size, J gene. The D gene is left open where the match is weak. Clone size, where shown, is once, few, many, or a class for clones that have expanded.

CDR3 DNA: TGTGCCAGCAGTTATGGTCTCAACAATGAGCAGTTCTTC; CDR3 protein: CASSYGLNNEQFF; D gene: NA; V gene: TRBV6-9; clone size: NA; J gene: TRBJ2-1
CDR3 DNA: TGTGCCAGCACCAGGGCAGGGGGTTGGAGCAATCAGCCCCAGCATTTT; CDR3 protein: CASTRAGGWSNQPQHF; D gene: TRBD1; V gene: TRBV6-6; clone size: NA; J gene: TRBJ1-5
CDR3 DNA: TGTGCCAGCAGCTCAGACCCCCGGGTAGAGACCCAGTACTTC; CDR3 protein: CASSSDPRVETQYF; D gene: NA; V gene: TRBV27; clone size: NA; J gene: TRBJ2-5
CDR3 DNA: TGTGCCAGCAGCCAATTCACAGGGGCCAACGTCCTGACTTTC; CDR3 protein: CASSQFTGANVLTF; D gene: NA; V gene: TRBV9; clone size: NA; J gene: TRBJ2-6
CDR3 DNA: TGCGCCAGCAGCCGCCAGATAGACAATGAGCAGTTCTTC; CDR3 protein: CASSRQIDNEQFF; D gene: NA; V gene: TRBV5-1; clone size: NA; J gene: TRBJ2-1
CDR3 DNA: TGTGCCAGCAAATGCTCAAGAGAGTACACAAGTCGGGCCAACGTCCTGACTTTC; CDR3 protein: CASKCSREYTSRANVLTF; D gene: NA; V gene: TRBV5-2; clone size: once; J gene: TRBJ2-6
CDR3 DNA: TGTGCCAGCAGCTTAGAACAGGAGGACGACGAGCAGTACTTC; CDR3 protein: CASSLEQEDDEQYF; D gene: NA; V gene: TRBV11-3; clone size: NA; J gene: TRBJ2-7
CDR3 DNA: TGTGCCAGCAGTTTAGGTCGGGCGTCTAGCAATCAGCCCCAGCATTTT; CDR3 protein: CASSLGRASSNQPQHF; D gene: NA; V gene: TRBV28; clone size: NA; J gene: TRBJ1-5
CDR3 DNA: TGCAGCGTCCCGGGACAGGGGCCTTATGGCTACACCTTC; CDR3 protein: CSVPGQGPYGYTF; D gene: TRBD1; V gene: TRBV29-1; clone size: NA; J gene: TRBJ1-2
CDR3 DNA: TGTGCCAGCAGCGAACACGGCACTGAAGCTTTCTTT; CDR3 protein: CASSEHGTEAFF; D gene: NA; V gene: TRBV6-5; clone size: NA; J gene: TRBJ1-1
CDR3 DNA: TGCGCCAGCAGCTTGGTCGGAGGGAGCAATCAGCCCCAGCATTTT; CDR3 protein: CASSLVGGSNQPQHF; D gene: NA; V gene: TRBV5-1; clone size: NA; J gene: TRBJ1-5
CDR3 DNA: TGTGCCAGCAGCTTGCAGGGTGGTAGGTACGAGCAGTACTTC; CDR3 protein: CASSLQGGRYEQYF; D gene: NA; V gene: TRBV7-2; clone size: NA; J gene: TRBJ2-7
CDR3 DNA: TGTGCCAGCAGTGAATCGGACGAGCAGTACTTC; CDR3 protein: CASSESDEQYF; D gene: NA; V gene: TRBV2; clone size: few; J gene: TRBJ2-7
CDR3 DNA: TGTGCCAGCAGCCCTGGACCCGCCTCGAGCCAGTACTTC; CDR3 protein: CASSPGPASSQYF; D gene: NA; V gene: TRBV5-4; clone size: once; J gene: TRBJ2-7
CDR3 DNA: TGTGCCAGCAGTCATCTAGACAGGGGGCCTGGCTACACCTTC; CDR3 protein: CASSHLDRGPGYTF; D gene: TRBD1; V gene: TRBV6-5; clone size: NA; J gene: TRBJ1-2
CDR3 DNA: TGTGCCAGCAGCTTCCCTCAGTCCTACAATGAGCAGTTCTTC; CDR3 protein: CASSFPQSYNEQFF; D gene: NA; V gene: TRBV5-5; clone size: once; J gene: TRBJ2-1
CDR3 DNA: TGTGCCAGCAGCTTAGTTTTGCGGGAGGATAACGCCGGGGAGCTGTTTTTT; CDR3 protein: CASSLVLREDNAGELFF; D gene: TRBD2; V gene: TRBV7-2; clone size: NA; J gene: TRBJ2-2
CDR3 DNA: TGTGCCAGCAGCTCCGTAGCGGGATCTAGCACAGATACGCAGTATTTT; CDR3 protein: CASSSVAGSSTDTQYF; D gene: TRBD2; V gene: TRBV7-9; clone size: once; J gene: TRBJ2-3
CDR3 DNA: TGTGCCAGCACCCCGGGAGTGTCAGATACGCAGTATTTT; CDR3 protein: CASTPGVSDTQYF; D gene: NA; V gene: TRBV6-1; clone size: NA; J gene: TRBJ2-3
CDR3 DNA: TGTGCCAGCAGCTTAGACGGTACTTATGGCTACACCTTC; CDR3 protein: CASSLDGTYGYTF; D gene: NA; V gene: TRBV11-3; clone size: NA; J gene: TRBJ1-2
CDR3 DNA: TGTGCCAGCAGTCCAAGCTCCTACAATGAGCAGTTCTTC; CDR3 protein: CASSPSSYNEQFF; D gene: NA; V gene: TRBV2; clone size: NA; J gene: TRBJ2-1
CDR3 DNA: TGTGCCAGCAGCCGCCTGACCACTGAAGCTTTCTTT; CDR3 protein: CASSRLTTEAFF; D gene: NA; V gene: TRBV14; clone size: NA; J gene: TRBJ1-1
CDR3 DNA: TGTGCCAGCCGACTTTCGAGGGGTTTGGTCACAGATACGCAGTATTTT; CDR3 protein: CASRLSRGLVTDTQYF; D gene: NA; V gene: TRBV27; clone size: NA; J gene: TRBJ2-3
CDR3 DNA: TGTGCCAGCAGCCCTGGGCGGGGGGCGCGGGATACTAATGAAAAACTGTTTTTT; CDR3 protein: CASSPGRGARDTNEKLFF; D gene: NA; V gene: TRBV7-9; clone size: NA; J gene: TRBJ1-4
CDR3 DNA: TGTGCCAGCAAGTCCACAGGGGGCGATGCATATGGCTACACCTTC; CDR3 protein: CASKSTGGDAYGYTF; D gene: TRBD1; V gene: TRBV28; clone size: NA; J gene: TRBJ1-2
CDR3 DNA: TGTGCCAGCCCCGGGCCGAGAGGGAGAAACATTCAGTACTTC; CDR3 protein: CASPGPRGRNIQYF; D gene: NA; V gene: TRBV18; clone size: NA; J gene: TRBJ2-4
CDR3 DNA: TGTGCTAGTGGTCAGATCATTTTGCAGGACAAAAGTCGGGCCAACGTCCTGACTTTC; CDR3 protein: CASGQIILQDKSRANVLTF; D gene: NA; V gene: TRBV12-5; clone size: NA; J gene: TRBJ2-6
CDR3 DNA: TGCGCCAGCAGCTTGGATTCGGGCGGGGACTATGGCTACACCTTC; CDR3 protein: CASSLDSGGDYGYTF; D gene: NA; V gene: TRBV5-1; clone size: NA; J gene: TRBJ1-2
CDR3 DNA: TGTGCCAGCATCCAAGGTGGGGGCACAGATACGCAGTATTTT; CDR3 protein: CASIQGGGTDTQYF; D gene: NA; V gene: TRBV6-1; clone size: few; J gene: TRBJ2-3
CDR3 DNA: TGTGCCTGGAGTGAAAATAGCAATCAGCCCCAGCATTTT; CDR3 protein: CAWSENSNQPQHF; D gene: NA; V gene: TRBV30; clone size: NA; J gene: TRBJ1-5
CDR3 DNA: TGTGCCAGCAGTGAAGCGGTGGGACAGGGGGGCGAGCAGTACTTC; CDR3 protein: CASSEAVGQGGEQYF; D gene: TRBD1; V gene: TRBV2; clone size: once; J gene: TRBJ2-7
CDR3 DNA: TGCGCCAGCAGCCAAGATAGGATCCAGTCCTTCTATGGCTACACCTTC; CDR3 protein: CASSQDRIQSFYGYTF; D gene: NA; V gene: TRBV4-1; clone size: NA; J gene: TRBJ1-2
CDR3 DNA: TGTGCCAGCAGTCGGGTGGGACAGGGGATTGGAAACACCATATATTTT; CDR3 protein: CASSRVGQGIGNTIYF; D gene: TRBD1; V gene: TRBV6-6; clone size: NA; J gene: TRBJ1-3
CDR3 DNA: TGTGCCAGCAGCCGGACAATTCAGGAGACCCAGTACTTC; CDR3 protein: CASSRTIQETQYF; D gene: NA; V gene: TRBV11-2; clone size: NA; J gene: TRBJ2-5
CDR3 DNA: TGTGCCAGCAGCCCCGCTAGCGGAACCTACGAGCAGTACTTC; CDR3 protein: CASSPASGTYEQYF; D gene: TRBD2; V gene: TRBV9; clone size: NA; J gene: TRBJ2-7
CDR3 DNA: TGTGCCAGCAGTTACGAGATGGATCAGCCCCAGCATTTT; CDR3 protein: CASSYEMDQPQHF; D gene: NA; V gene: TRBV6-5; clone size: NA; J gene: TRBJ1-5
CDR3 DNA: TGTGCCTGGAGTGGCCAGGTGGGACCCCTCCACTTT; CDR3 protein: CAWSGQVGPLHF; D gene: NA; V gene: TRBV30; clone size: once; J gene: TRBJ1-6
CDR3 DNA: TGCGCCAGCAGCCAAGAACCCTACAGGGTGGGTGAAAAACTGTTTTTT; CDR3 protein: CASSQEPYRVGEKLFF; D gene: NA; V gene: TRBV4-1; clone size: NA; J gene: TRBJ1-4
CDR3 DNA: TGTGCCAGTAGGCGGGAAGGCACTGAAGCTTTCTTT; CDR3 protein: CASRREGTEAFF; D gene: NA; V gene: TRBV19; clone size: NA; J gene: TRBJ1-1
CDR3 DNA: TGCGCCAGCAGCCTTGTATTAGCGGGAGGCAATGAGCAGTTCTTC; CDR3 protein: CASSLVLAGGNEQFF; D gene: TRBD2; V gene: TRBV4-3; clone size: NA; J gene: TRBJ2-1
CDR3 DNA: TGCGCCAGCAGCTTGGATGGACAGGGGATCGCTGAAGCTTTCTTT; CDR3 protein: CASSLDGQGIAEAFF; D gene: TRBD1; V gene: TRBV5-1; clone size: NA; J gene: TRBJ1-1
CDR3 DNA: TGTGCCAGCAGCCCCGAGGGTCAGCCCCAGCATTTT; CDR3 protein: CASSPEGQPQHF; D gene: NA; V gene: TRBV6-1; clone size: NA; J gene: TRBJ1-5
CDR3 DNA: TGCGCCAGCAGCTTGGACAGGGGGCCGCTCAACTATGGCTACACCTTC; CDR3 protein: CASSLDRGPLNYGYTF; D gene: TRBD1; V gene: TRBV5-1; clone size: few; J gene: TRBJ1-2
CDR3 DNA: TGCGCCAGCAGTGAGGCAGGGTCGGGCCACGAGCAGTACTTC; CDR3 protein: CASSEAGSGHEQYF; D gene: NA; V gene: TRBV10-1; clone size: NA; J gene: TRBJ2-7
CDR3 DNA: TGTGCCAGCAGCTTGGACCAAGAGACCCAGTACTTC; CDR3 protein: CASSLDQETQYF; D gene: NA; V gene: TRBV5-4; clone size: NA; J gene: TRBJ2-5
CDR3 DNA: TGTGCCAGCGTCACAGGAGGTGGCGAGCAGTACTTC; CDR3 protein: CASVTGGGEQYF; D gene: NA; V gene: TRBV6-5; clone size: NA; J gene: TRBJ2-7
CDR3 DNA: TGTGCCAGCAGCTTAGAAGGGGGCAGGAGTCCAGAGACCCAGTACTTC; CDR3 protein: CASSLEGGRSPETQYF; D gene: TRBD1; V gene: TRBV7-6; clone size: NA; J gene: TRBJ2-5
CDR3 DNA: TGTGCCAGCACGTATGCCCGGACAGGGAACACTGAAGCTTTCTTT; CDR3 protein: CASTYARTGNTEAFF; D gene: TRBD1; V gene: TRBV6-5; clone size: NA; J gene: TRBJ1-1
CDR3 DNA: TGTGCCAGTAGTCACTCTGTCACAGCCGTTAACTATGGCTACACCTTC; CDR3 protein: CASSHSVTAVNYGYTF; D gene: NA; V gene: TRBV19; clone size: NA; J gene: TRBJ1-2
CDR3 DNA: TGTGCCAGCAGCGCGGACAGGGGGGAGACCCAGTACTTC; CDR3 protein: CASSADRGETQYF; D gene: TRBD1; V gene: TRBV2; clone size: NA; J gene: TRBJ2-5
CDR3 DNA: TGTGCCACCGGAGCGGGGGCCTCCTACGAGCAGTACTTC; CDR3 protein: CATGAGASYEQYF; D gene: TRBD2; V gene: TRBV6-5; clone size: NA; J gene: TRBJ2-7
CDR3 DNA: TGCAGCGTTGAGTCAGGGAGGCCAGCTAACTATGGCTACACCTTC; CDR3 protein: CSVESGRPANYGYTF; D gene: NA; V gene: TRBV29-1; clone size: NA; J gene: TRBJ1-2
CDR3 DNA: TGCGCCAGCAGCTTGGAAGAGCTGTCGAACACTGAAGCTTTCTTT; CDR3 protein: CASSLEELSNTEAFF; D gene: NA; V gene: TRBV5-1; clone size: NA; J gene: TRBJ1-1
CDR3 DNA: TGTGCCAGCAGCTTAGGGAGCGGTGAATCAGATACGCAGTATTTT; CDR3 protein: CASSLGSGESDTQYF; D gene: NA; V gene: TRBV7-9; clone size: NA; J gene: TRBJ2-3
CDR3 DNA: TGCGCCAGCAGCCAAGACGAGGGCAATAACCCCTACGAGCAGTACTTC; CDR3 protein: CASSQDEGNNPYEQYF; D gene: NA; V gene: TRBV4-3; clone size: NA; J gene: TRBJ2-7
CDR3 DNA: TGTGCCAGTAGACCCTTAGTTGGGTCTCATCAGAACACTGAAGCTTTCTTT; CDR3 protein: CASRPLVGSHQNTEAFF; D gene: NA; V gene: TRBV19; clone size: NA; J gene: TRBJ1-1
CDR3 DNA: TGTGCCACTCGGGGTGGGTTGTACACTGAAGCTTTCTTT; CDR3 protein: CATRGGLYTEAFF; D gene: NA; V gene: TRBV2; clone size: NA; J gene: TRBJ1-1
CDR3 DNA: TGCGCCAGCAGTCGTCGGAGAGTGCTACCAGAGGGGAGATTATTT; CDR3 protein: CASSRRRVLPEGRLF; D gene: NA; V gene: TRBV23-1; clone size: NA; J gene: TRBJ2-3
CDR3 DNA: TGTGCCAGCAGCTTAGAAGGGGCCAACGTCCTGACTTTC; CDR3 protein: CASSLEGANVLTF; D gene: NA; V gene: TRBV7-9; clone size: NA; J gene: TRBJ2-6
CDR3 DNA: TGTGCCAGCAGCGTAGTAAGTACTGGCTACACCTTC; CDR3 protein: CASSVVSTGYTF; D gene: NA; V gene: TRBV9; clone size: once; J gene: TRBJ1-2